This entry lists 2 T cell receptor beta chains sequenced from one sample in a study of shared clonotypes between healthy human individuals (dated by TCRdb to between 2020 and 2021). Receptors were amplified or captured by the immunoSEQ multiplex PCR assay. TCRdb stores this immuneACCESS table with in-frame sequences only. Part of the clones is absent; in the studies checked, under half of the shortfall reflects unresolved V genes, and no reason is known for the rest. The sample table lists some 550,000 clones, more than 95% of them with a count of one. In total, the top ten clones hold about 0.06% of the sample. The sample was naive CD4+ T cells sorted from blood. The meaning of the sample's cell subset or site label: CD45RA+ positively selected. The receptor set was obtained from a woman in her twenties or thirties in good health.

This chain joins TRBV18 and TRBJ2-3, with 9 bases aligning to TRBD2. J was trimmed by 5 bases and V by 1 base; bases with no gene match: 16. Germline CDR1 reads KGHSH; CDR2 reads LQKENI. The CDR3 contains 19 residues. CDR3 DNA sequence: TGTGCCAGCTCACCACTCCGCCGCTTCGGGACTAGCTTTTTAGATACGCAGTATTTT. Its translation: CASSPLRRFGTSFLDTQYF.

The gene calls are TRBV28 and TRBJ1-2; 7 nucleotides agree with TRBD1. The CDR3 totals 13 residues. Looked up from germline, CDR1 is MDHEN and CDR2 is SYDVKM. Losses at the gene ends were 6 bases for V and 7 bases for J; bases not matched to a gene: 8. CDR3 DNA sequence: TGTGCCAGCAGACCGGGACAGAAGTCTGGCTACACCTTC. Encoded protein: CASRPGQKSGYTF.